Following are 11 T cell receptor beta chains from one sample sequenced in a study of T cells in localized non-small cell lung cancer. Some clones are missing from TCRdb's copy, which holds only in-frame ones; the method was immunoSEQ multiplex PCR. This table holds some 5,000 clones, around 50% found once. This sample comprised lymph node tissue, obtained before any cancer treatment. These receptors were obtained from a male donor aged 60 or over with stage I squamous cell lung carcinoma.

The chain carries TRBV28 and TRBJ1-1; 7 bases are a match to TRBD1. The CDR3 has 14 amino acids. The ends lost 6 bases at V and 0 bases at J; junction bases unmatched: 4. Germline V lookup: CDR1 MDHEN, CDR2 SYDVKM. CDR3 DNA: TGTGCCAGCAGAGGGACAGCCCTGAACACTGAAGCTTTCTTT. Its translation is CASRGTALNTEAFF.

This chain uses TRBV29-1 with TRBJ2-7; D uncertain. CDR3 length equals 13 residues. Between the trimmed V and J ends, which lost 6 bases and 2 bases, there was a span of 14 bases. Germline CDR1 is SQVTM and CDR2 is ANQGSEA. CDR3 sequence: CSVATIQPYEQYF. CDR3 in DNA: TGCAGCGTCGCTACAATACAACCCTACGAGCAGTACTTC.

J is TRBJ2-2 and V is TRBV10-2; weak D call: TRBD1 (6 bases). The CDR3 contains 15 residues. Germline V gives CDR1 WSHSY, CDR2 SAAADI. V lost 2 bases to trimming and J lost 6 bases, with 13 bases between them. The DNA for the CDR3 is TGCGCCAGCAGTGAGGTCAGGGGTAGCGCCGGGGAGCTGTTTTTT. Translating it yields CASSEVRGSAGELFF.

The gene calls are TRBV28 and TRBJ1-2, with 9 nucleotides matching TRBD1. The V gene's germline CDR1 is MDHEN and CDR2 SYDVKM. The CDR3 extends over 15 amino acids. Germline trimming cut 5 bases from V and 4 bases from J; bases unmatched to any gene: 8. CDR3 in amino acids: CASSTGGQGGYGYTF. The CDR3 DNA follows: TGTGCCAGCAGTACCGGGGGACAGGGAGGCTATGGCTACACCTTC.

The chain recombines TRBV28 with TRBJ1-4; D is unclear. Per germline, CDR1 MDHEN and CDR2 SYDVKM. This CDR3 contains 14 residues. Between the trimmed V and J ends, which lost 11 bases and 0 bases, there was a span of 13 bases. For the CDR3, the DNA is TGTGCCCACACCGCAGTTGCAACTAATGAAAAACTGTTTTTT. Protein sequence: CAHTAVATNEKLFF.

The CDR3 loop reads CASSQAPASSYNEQFF. Here the CDR3 DNA reads TGTGCCAGCAGTCAGGCCCCCGCAAGCTCCTACAATGAGCAGTTCTTC. The chain carries TRBV28 and TRBJ2-1, with no clear D. The CDR3 runs to 16 residues. Germline CDR1 MDHEN, CDR2 SYDVKM. Deletions cut 5 bases from V and 0 bases from J, with 14 bases between.

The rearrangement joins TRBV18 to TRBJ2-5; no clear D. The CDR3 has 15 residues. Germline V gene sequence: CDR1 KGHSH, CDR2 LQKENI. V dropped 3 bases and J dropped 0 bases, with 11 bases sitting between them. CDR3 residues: CASSPLGNHQETQYF. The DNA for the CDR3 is TGTGCCAGCTCACCTTTGGGAAATCACCAAGAGACCCAGTACTTC.

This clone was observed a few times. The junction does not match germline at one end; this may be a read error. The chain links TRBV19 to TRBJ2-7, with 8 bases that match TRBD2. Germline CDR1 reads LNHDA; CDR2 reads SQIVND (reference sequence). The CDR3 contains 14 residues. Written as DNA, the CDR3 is TGTGCCAGTAGTCTCCGGACTAGCTCCGACGAGCAGTACTTC. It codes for CASSLRTSSDEQYF.

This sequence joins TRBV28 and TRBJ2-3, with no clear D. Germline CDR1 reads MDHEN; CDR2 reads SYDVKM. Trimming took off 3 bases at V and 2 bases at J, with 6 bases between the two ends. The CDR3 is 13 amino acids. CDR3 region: CASSFSLTDTQYF. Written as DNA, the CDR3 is TGTGCCAGCAGTTTCTCACTCACAGATACGCAGTATTTT.

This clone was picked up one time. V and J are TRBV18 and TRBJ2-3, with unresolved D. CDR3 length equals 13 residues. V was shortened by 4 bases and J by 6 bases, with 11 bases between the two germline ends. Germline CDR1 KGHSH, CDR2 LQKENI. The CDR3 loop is CASSLGHGDTQYF. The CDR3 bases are TGTGCCAGCTCACTAGGGCACGGGGATACGCAGTATTTT.

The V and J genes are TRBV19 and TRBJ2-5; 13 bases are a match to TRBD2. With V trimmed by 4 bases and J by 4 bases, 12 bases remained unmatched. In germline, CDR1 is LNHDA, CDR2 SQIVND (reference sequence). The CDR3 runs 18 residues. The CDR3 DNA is TGTGCCAGTAGTAGTCCGTTCGGACTAGCGGGAGATGCAGAGACCCAGTACTTC. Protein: CASSSPFGLAGDAETQYF. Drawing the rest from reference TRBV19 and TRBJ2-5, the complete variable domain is DGGITQSPKYLFRKEGQNVTLSCEQNLNHDAMYWYRQDPGQGLRLIYYSQIVNDFQKGDIAEGYSVSREKKESFPLTVTSAQKNPTAFYLCASSSPFGLAGDAETQYFGPGTRLLVL.